A selection of T cell receptor beta chains follows, all from one sample in a study of T cells in Graves' hyperthyroidism and ophthalmopathy. TCRdb passed the multiplex PCR reads through MiXCR, listing each CDR3 protein once. The sample holds a few hundred thousand distinct CDR3 sequences, around 15% seen once. Sequencing input: blood. The origin of the receptors is a woman in her thirties with Graves' ophthalmopathy. CDR3s include the opening cysteine and the closing phenylalanine or tryptophan. Each record gives: J gene, V gene, CDR3 protein.

TRBJ2-2 | TRBV30 | CAWSVRFTGELFF
TRBJ1-2 | TRBV13 | CASSKYNYGYTF
TRBJ2-7 | TRBV20-1 | CSAEGDGTSVYEQYF
TRBJ1-6 | TRBV6-2/TRBV6-3 | CASSDRQVTPLHF
TRBJ2-1 | TRBV16 | CASMPQGRSYNEQFF
TRBJ1-5 | TRBV20-1 | CSAEGISRGNQPQHF
TRBJ1-1 | TRBV7-9 | CASSQGPGLNTEAFF
TRBJ1-1 | TRBV12-3/TRBV12-4 | CASSLLGSEAFF
TRBJ2-7 | TRBV10-3 | CAIRSGTASSYEQYF
TRBJ2-1 | TRBV5-6 | CASSLTAAYNEQFF
TRBJ2-5 | TRBV12-3/TRBV12-4 | CASSEEEGGGETQYF
TRBJ1-6 | TRBV7-6 | CASSPHQGDAGTPLHF
TRBJ1-1 | TRBV7-9 | CASSLSRTGDEAFF
TRBJ2-3 | TRBV7-2 | CASSLAGSPGTQCF
TRBJ1-2 | TRBV29-1 | CSVTTGSGYTF
TRBJ1-6 | TRBV4-1 | CASSQETGYNSPLHF
TRBJ2-1 | TRBV9 | CASSVDGDRFAEQFF
TRBJ1-4 | TRBV3-1 | CASSAQADNEKLFF
TRBJ2-7 | TRBV28 | CAALGGGYEQYF
TRBJ2-1 | TRBV4-2 | CASGGSGGFYNEQFF
TRBJ2-1 | TRBV28 | CASSWLGAGVSNEQFF
TRBJ1-4 | TRBV14 | CASSQPSTVEDSTNGATNEKLFF
TRBJ2-3 | TRBV12-3/TRBV12-4 | CASSSHVPAGGNTDTQYF
TRBJ1-4 | TRBV7-3 | CASSSGTKIAKLFF
TRBJ2-1 | TRBV6-1 | CASRSGGAWDYNEQFF
TRBJ1-1 | TRBV5-1 | CTSSQVWGGDLLSEAFF
TRBJ2-1 | TRBV18 | CASSPPENSGGNEQFF
TRBJ1-6 | TRBV27 | CASSMVPGAKSPLHF
TRBJ1-1 | TRBV20-1 | CSVYPDLNTEAFF
TRBJ1-5 | TRBV12-3/TRBV12-4 | CASRPEQSFNQPQHF
TRBJ1-2 | TRBV5-1 | CASSLATDGGYTF
TRBJ1-1 | TRBV18 | CASSPPAGNEAFF
TRBJ2-1 | TRBV28 | CASSFYHEQFF
TRBJ2-2 | TRBV19 | CASREGLGELFF
TRBJ1-5 | TRBV7-8 | CASSTTGGFNQPQHF
TRBJ1-1 | TRBV29-1 | CSVDSGTGYTEAFF
TRBJ1-6 | TRBV9 | CASSVDTGGTNSPLHF
TRBJ2-5 | TRBV11-2 | CASSADPGTVQETQYF
TRBJ1-2 | TRBV6-1 | CASTEDSNPIYGYTF
TRBJ2-7 | TRBV11-1 | CASSFSAGNYEQYF
TRBJ2-3 | TRBV6-1 | CASSEVARVDTQYF
TRBJ2-5 | TRBV5-1 | CASSLVFRQDGEETQYF
TRBJ2-1 | TRBV5-8 | CASSLVRGTSGNEQFF
TRBJ1-2 | TRBV2 | CASREDSHYGYTF
TRBJ1-1 | TRBV27 | CASSPFYGSNTEAFF
TRBJ1-4 | TRBV2 | CASSEDSSWATNEKLFF
TRBJ1-3 | TRBV5-1 | CASSQWTGQGNTIYF